The rows below give T cell receptor beta chains drawn from one sample of a study of blood T cell repertoires in COVID-19. Produced via immunoSEQ multiplex PCR; TCRdb's table is partial and in-frame only. The sample lists tens of thousands of clones; approximately 79% were seen once. What was sequenced was peripheral blood. These receptors were collected from a man in his sixties or seventies with COVID-19, enrolled during active disease. CDR3s include the opening cysteine and the closing phenylalanine or tryptophan. The D gene is left open where the match is weak.

D	V	CDR3
-	TRBV7-2	CASSSNREGAEAFF
-	TRBV7-6	CASSSSGRGETQYF
-	TRBV4-1	CASAGGGGFQETQYF
TRBD1	TRBV19	CASSMGQKYNEQFF
-	TRBV27	CASSPGRRETQYF
TRBD1	TRBV30	CAWVQTGVNNSPLHF
TRBD1	TRBV19	CASSKEGQGIGELFF
-	TRBV5-1	CASSLRQTGNTGELFF
-	TRBV6-6	CASSYSQGSTDTQYF
-	TRBV10-3	CAIAGPSSYNEQFF
TRBD2	TRBV5-1	CASSGGLAGTPRSYNEQFF
TRBD2	TRBV7-9	CASSSTPGGEGIQYF
-	TRBV9	CASNEDSVGTQYF
TRBD1	TRBV10-3	CAISEGQGTTDTQYF
TRBD2	TRBV4-3	CASSQDHLAGQETQYF
-	TRBV4-2	CASSQESGYNSPLHF
TRBD1	TRBV9	CASSVAGQGNNEQFF
-	TRBV7-9	CASSLDTGANYGYTF
-	TRBV5-6	CASSWRRPFYEQYF
TRBD2	TRBV7-2	CASSSLAGPWEQYF
TRBD1	TRBV19	CASSVDRARMGTF
TRBD2	TRBV4-2	CASSLEGASGSYEQYF
-	TRBV7-2	CASSPTSYNEQFF
TRBD1	TRBV19	CASSRRQGLNQPQHF
TRBD1	TRBV11-2	CASSRDRETQYF
-	TRBV9	CASSRGGDPRANEQYF
-	TRBV25-1	CASSELGGETQYF
-	TRBV19	CASSRGGGETQYF
-	TRBV7-4	CASSPWSYEQYF
-	TRBV3-1/TRBV3-2	CASSQARGRPSYNSPLHF
-	TRBV5-6	CASSFNTGSKAGEQFF
-	TRBV15	CATSRDAGQNQPQHF
TRBD1	TRBV10-1	CASSFGQAHYNEQFF